This TCR beta chain comes out of a study of blood T cell repertoires in COVID-19. Whole-study context: From the United States, Italy and Spain came samples of acute and convalescent COVID-19. PBMCs, B-cell-depleted T cells, or T cells provided the cDNA or gDNA that made up the material.

The authors' processing: Estimation of nucleated cell counts was performed using reference gene primer amplification. Profiled with immunoSEQ multiplex PCR; TCRdb holds only in-frame clones, not every one. That table supplies the V and J calls and clone size; D and trimming were determined from the DNA. The sample has about 150,000 clones; 75% to 90% are singletons. The sample was peripheral blood. The source of this sequence is a man aged 55 to 70 with acute or convalescent COVID-19.

The CDR3 bases are TGCGCCAGCAGCCTTGACAGGGGGCCAAATTCACCCCTCCACTTT. Its protein product is CASSLDRGPNSPLHF. The rearrangement uses TRBV4-1 and TRBJ1-6; TRBD1 agrees at 10 bases. J was trimmed by 7 bases and V by 4 bases; bases with no gene match: 4. This CDR3 is 15 amino acids long. The germline CDR1 and CDR2 sequences are MGHRA and YSYEKL.